Below, 2 T cell receptor beta chains from the same sample are listed, as sequenced in a study of blood T cell repertoires in COVID-19. This table comes from immunoSEQ multiplex PCR, and its TCRdb copy is limited to in-frame clones, with some not included. The data show about 40,000 clones, about 88% seen once. Material: peripheral blood. Every receptor here comes from a middle-aged man in a cohort sampled during active COVID-19.

The chain joins TRBV28 to TRBJ2-5, with 7 bases identical to TRBD2. V trimming: 8 bases; J trimming: 4 bases; junction bases outside the gene matches: 10. The CDR3 extends over 14 amino acids. From germline, CDR1 is MDHEN and CDR2 SYDVKM. CDR3 sequence reads: CASRTGGSRETQYF. The CDR3 coding sequence is TGTGCCAGCCGGACTGGCGGGAGCCGAGAGACCCAGTACTTC.

This chain uses TRBV25-1 with TRBJ1-5; 9 positions agree with TRBD1. The CDR3 length is 14 residues. Germline V gene lookup returns CDR1 MGHDK and CDR2 SYGVNS. V was pared by 2 bases and J by 5 bases, with 1 base of the junction left unmatched. This CDR3 is CASSEGTGHQPQHF. The DNA of the CDR3 is TGTGCCAGCAGTGAAGGGACAGGGCATCAGCCCCAGCATTTT.